Below, one TCR beta chain is given with its context. Its antigen is unknown. Donors were all healthy Caucasians. Germline V gene sequence: CDR1 DFQATT, CDR2 SNEGSKA (reference sequence). The CDR3 runs 15 residues. This entry belongs to a study of identical twins. General study findings and limits: For zero-insertion analyses, partial confounding could come from invariant MAIT and iNKT cells. Its conclusions, products of cross-sectional statistical analysis, did not come from following the same donors. The models gave estimates that fell short of the out-of-frame TCR alpha sharing seen in monozygotic twins.

TCRdb reprocessed the 5' RACE reads via MiXCR and lists one record per CDR3 protein. This sample yields roughly 1.6 million distinct CDR3 sequences, of which roughly 35% are seen a single time; about 0.27% belongs to the top ten. The sequenced material came from cord blood. This chain connects TRBV20-1 to TRBJ2-1, with 9 bases identical to TRBD2. The J call may not be correct, given that the DNA end is closer to TRBJ2-7. This receptor was obtained from a newborn girl in good health. The CDR3, as DNA: TGCAGTGCCAAGAGGCTAGCGGGGAGATACAATGAGCAGTACTTC. Translating it yields CSAKRLAGRYNEQYF.